This is a list of T cell receptor beta chains from one sample in a study of Graves' ophthalmopathy and Graves' hyperthyroidism. Each CDR3 protein is one row after TCRdb ran MiXCR on the multiplex PCR reads. In the table there are 300,000 to 500,000 distinct CDR3 sequences, 15% of which are singletons. Sample: peripheral blood. The source of these receptors is a young woman with stable Graves' hyperthyroidism. The CDR3 runs from the conserved cysteine through the conserved F or W. The order of the fields is clone size, V gene, D gene, CDR3 length, J gene, CDR3 DNA, CDR3 protein. D genes are given only for firm matches. Clone size is stated in some rows and not others, as once, few, many or a class when expanded.

>-|TRBV7-9|TRBD2|15|TRBJ2-2
TGTGCCAGCAGCTTCAGCGAGCGGGGTGCCGGGGAGCTGTTTTTT
CASSFSERGAGELFF
>few|TRBV5-6|-|13|TRBJ2-4
TGTGCCAGCAGCTTCAATGGGATAGACATTCAGTACTTC
CASSFNGIDIQYF
>many|TRBV6-5|-|12|TRBJ1-2
TGTGCCAGCAGATCAGAGGGATACGGCTACACCTTC
CASRSEGYGYTF
>many|TRBV28|TRBD2|16|TRBJ2-7
TGTGCCAGCAGTCTTCGTCTGGGGGGGAGGAACTACGAGCAGTACTTC
CASSLRLGGRNYEQYF
>many|TRBV6-1|-|15|TRBJ1-3
TGTGCCAGCAACTACGGGGGTGACTCTGGAAACACCATATATTTT
CASNYGGDSGNTIYF
>many|TRBV2|TRBD1|21|TRBJ2-2
TGTGCCAGCAGGAGCGGGACCGGGACAGGGGAGTTAAGTTCGAACACCGGGGAGCTGTTTTTT
CASRSGTGTGELSSNTGELFF
>-|TRBV6-1|TRBD1|16|TRBJ1-6
TGTGCCAGCAGTACAGGGGCTAGCTCCTATAATTCACCCCTCCACTTT
CASSTGASSYNSPLHF
>-|TRBV3-1|-|15|TRBJ2-5
TGTGCCAGCAGCCAAGGCACTACCTCCAGGGAGACCCAGTACTTC
CASSQGTTSRETQYF
>-|TRBV4-1|TRBD1|17|TRBJ1-2
TGCGCCAGCAGCCACCTTATCCGGGACAGGGGGGGGTATGGCTACACCTTC
CASSHLIRDRGGYGYTF
>-|TRBV4-1|-|13|TRBJ2-5
TGCGCCAGCAGCCAAGTGGGGATAGAGACCCAGTACTTC
CASSQVGIETQYF
>many|TRBV10-3|-|14|TRBJ1-1
TGTGCCATCAGTGAGTCGACTCGACAGTTTGAAGCTTTCTTT
CAISESTRQFEAFF
>many|TRBV29-1|TRBD1|12|TRBJ1-5
TGCAGCGTTGGGACAGGGGAGCAGCCCCAGCATTTT
CSVGTGEQPQHF
>many|TRBV6-4|-|12|TRBJ2-7
TGTGCCAGCATCTCCCCAGGGTCCGAGCAGTACTTC
CASISPGSEQYF
>-|TRBV10-3|TRBD2|14|TRBJ2-5
TGTGCCATCAGTGAACGAGCGGGGGTAGAGACCCAGTACTTC
CAISERAGVETQYF